These 2 T cell receptor beta chains share one sample of origin, sequenced in a study of T cell repertoires in cytomegalovirus infection. A single record per CDR3 protein comes from TCRdb applying MiXCR to the reads. The table has under 800,000 distinct CDR3 sequences, roughly a quarter seen once. The sample consisted of CD8+ T cells from PBMCs. The receptors stem from a human donor in good health (CMV status not recorded). Some clones in this sample may be carry-over from other donors' samples.

Regarding this clonotype: The germline gene is not matched at one end of the junction; a read error may be the cause. The J gene is TRBJ2-6, the V gene TRBV5-4; the D is unclear. The CDR3 is made up of 20 amino acids. Germline-derived CDR1 and CDR2 are SGHNT and YYREEE (reference sequence). As DNA, the CDR3 is TGTACCAGCAGCTTTCCTAAGGCGAGGCCCAGCCACTCTGGGGCCAACGTCCTGACTTTC. Its protein product is CTSSFPKARPSHSGANVLTF. The whole variable domain, filled in from reference TRBV5-4 and TRBJ2-6, reads ETGVTQSPTHLIKTRGQQVTLRCSSQSGHNTVSWYQQALGQGPQFIFQYYREEENGRGNFPPRFSGLQFPNYSSELNVNALELDDSALYLCTSSFPKARPSHSGANVLTFGAGSRLTVL.

This clonotype has a count of ten or more. The rearrangement uses TRBV7-8 and TRBJ2-2, with TRBD1 matching 9 bases. J gave up 2 bases and V 5 bases, and 15 bases lay outside the gene matches. The CDR3 length is 19 residues. Germline CDR1 SGHVS, CDR2 FQNEAQ. As DNA, the CDR3 is TGTGCCAGCAGCCACTCCCGGGACAGGGAAAACGTCAACACCGGGGAGCTGTTTTTT. It translates to CASSHSRDRENVNTGELFF.